This entry lists 5 T cell receptor beta chains sequenced from one sample in a study of blood T cell repertoires in COVID-19. Libraries were prepared by immunoSEQ multiplex PCR; TCRdb keeps only in-frame clonotypes and omits some of them. The sample lists 65,000 to 75,000 clones, roughly 84% seen once, with 25% to 35% in the top ten. Sequenced input: peripheral blood. Receptors were obtained from a woman aged 80 or older with active or convalescent COVID-19.

The V and J genes are TRBV6-2 or TRBV6-3 and TRBJ1-5; possible D gene TRBD1, 5 bases. Trimming removed 2 bases from V and 6 bases from J, with 11 bases in between. Germline V gives CDR1 MNHEY, CDR2 SVGEGT. CDR3 length equals 14 residues. This chain's CDR3 is CASSYRGFFQPQHF. The CDR3 nucleotides read TGTGCCAGCAGTTACCGGGGGTTCTTTCAGCCCCAGCATTTT.

The chain combines TRBV4-2 with TRBJ2-7; 11 nucleotides line up with TRBD2. Per the germline V gene, CDR1 is LGHNA and CDR2 is YNFKEQ. V lost 0 bases and J lost 3; bases outside the gene matches: 4. CDR3 length equals 16 residues. CDR3 loop: CASSQDLAGGDYEQYF. The CDR3 coding sequence is TGTGCCAGCAGCCAAGACCTAGCGGGGGGCGACTACGAGCAGTACTTC.

The V call is TRBV4-3, the J call TRBJ1-5; TRBD1 matches at 9 bases. Germline V gene lookup returns CDR1 LGHNA and CDR2 YSLEER. This CDR3 region has 16 residues. The V segment lost 0 bases and the J segment 2 bases; nucleotides outside the gene matches: 2. DNA for the CDR3: TGCGCCAGCAGCCAAGAATGGGACAGGGGCAATCAGCCCCAGCATTTT. This sequence encodes CASSQEWDRGNQPQHF.

The chain carries TRBV11-2 and TRBJ1-2; D is possibly TRBD1 (5 bases). Germline values: CDR1 SGHAT, CDR2 FQNNGV. This CDR3 has 17 residues. V lost 3 bases and J 1 base, leaving 18 bases between the germline ends. Written as DNA, the CDR3 is TGTGCCAGCAGCTTGGGGCTCGGTCACGGGGGTAACTATGGCTACACCTTC. Amino acid sequence: CASSLGLGHGGNYGYTF.

J is TRBJ2-2 and V is TRBV5-1; 7 bases agree with TRBD1. There are 15 residues in the CDR3. Germline V CDR1 and CDR2: SGHRS, YFSETQ. Trimming cost V 1 base and J 0 bases; bases outside gene matches: 0. CDR3 in amino acids: CASSLTGANTGELFF. In nucleotides, the CDR3 is TGCGCCAGCAGCTTGACAGGGGCGAACACCGGGGAGCTGTTTTTT. The variable domain in full, completed from reference TRBV5-1 and TRBJ2-2, reads KAGVTQTPRYLIKTRGQQVTLSCSPISGHRSVSWYQQTPGQGLQFLFEYFSETQRNKGNFPGRFSGRQFSNSRSEMNVSTLELGDSALYLCASSLTGANTGELFFGEGSRLTVL.